A selection of T cell receptor beta chains follows, all from one sample in a study of T cell repertoires in cytomegalovirus infection. TCRdb redid the calling of the reads with MiXCR, one entry per CDR3 protein. In the table there are a few hundred thousand distinct CDR3 sequences, about 44% of which are singletons. Their target antigens are unknown. Material: cultured PBMCs, obtained from culture after CMV antigen stimulation. The receptors originated from a human donor in good health (CMV status not recorded). Some clones in this sample may be carry-over from other donors' samples. The CDR3 runs from the conserved cysteine through the conserved F or W. The order of the fields is D gene, clone size, V gene, J gene, CDR3 DNA, CDR3 protein. The D gene is left open where the match is weak. The size field is filled for only some rows; it gives once, few, many or a size class.

D gene: TRBD2
clone size: .
V gene: TRBV7-6
J gene: TRBJ2-1
CDR3 DNA: TGTGCCAGCAGCTTCACCGGACTAGCGGGAATGGACAATGAGCAGTTCTTC
CDR3 protein: CASSFTGLAGMDNEQFF

D gene: .
clone size: .
V gene: TRBV28
J gene: TRBJ1-5
CDR3 DNA: TGTGCTAGCAGCCGCGGCGGGGGGCGCGTACAGCCCCAGCATTTT
CDR3 protein: CASSRGGGRVQPQHF

D gene: .
clone size: .
V gene: TRBV7-6
J gene: TRBJ2-3
CDR3 DNA: TGTGCCAGCAGCTTAGCGGTGTTCACTAGCACAGATACGCAGTATTTT
CDR3 protein: CASSLAVFTSTDTQYF

D gene: .
clone size: .
V gene: TRBV12-3/TRBV12-4
J gene: TRBJ2-4
CDR3 DNA: TGTGCCAGCAGCCTACAGGGAAACAAAAACATTCAGTACTTC
CDR3 protein: CASSLQGNKNIQYF

D gene: .
clone size: .
V gene: TRBV7-8
J gene: TRBJ2-7
CDR3 DNA: TGTGCCAGCAGCTCCGCGCGATTACGGCCCAGCGAGCAGTACTTC
CDR3 protein: CASSSARLRPSEQYF

D gene: .
clone size: few
V gene: TRBV6-2/TRBV6-3
J gene: TRBJ2-1
CDR3 DNA: TGTGCCAGCAGGAACTTTGATGAGCAGTTCTTC
CDR3 protein: CASRNFDEQFF

D gene: TRBD2
clone size: .
V gene: TRBV7-2
J gene: TRBJ2-1
CDR3 DNA: TGTGCCAGCAGCTTACGACTAGCGGGCTATGAGCAGTTCTTC
CDR3 protein: CASSLRLAGYEQFF

D gene: .
clone size: many
V gene: TRBV7-2
J gene: TRBJ2-3
CDR3 DNA: TGTGCCAGCAGCTTATGGACTTACACAGATACGCAGTATTTT
CDR3 protein: CASSLWTYTDTQYF

D gene: TRBD2
clone size: .
V gene: TRBV4-1
J gene: TRBJ2-1
CDR3 DNA: TGCGCCAGCAGCCAAGAGTTGTCTAGCGGGAGGGCCATGATCCCCTACAATGAGCAGTTCTTC
CDR3 protein: CASSQELSSGRAMIPYNEQFF

D gene: .
clone size: few
V gene: TRBV7-9
J gene: TRBJ2-7
CDR3 DNA: TGTGCCAGCAGCTCGGGTCCTGCCCACTACGAGCAGTACTTC
CDR3 protein: CASSSGPAHYEQYF

D gene: .
clone size: .
V gene: TRBV12-3/TRBV12-4
J gene: TRBJ1-1
CDR3 DNA: TGTGCCAGCAGTGACCGTGGGACTTTCGGCACTGAAGCTTTCTTT
CDR3 protein: CASSDRGTFGTEAFF

D gene: .
clone size: .
V gene: TRBV11-2
J gene: TRBJ2-3
CDR3 DNA: TGTGCCAGCAGCTTACTGAGTCCTAGCACAGATACGCAGTATTTT
CDR3 protein: CASSLLSPSTDTQYF

D gene: TRBD2
clone size: .
V gene: TRBV4-2
J gene: TRBJ2-7
CDR3 DNA: TGTGCCAGCAGCCAAGAAGGGACTAGCGGGGCTTACGAGCAGTACTTC
CDR3 protein: CASSQEGTSGAYEQYF

D gene: .
clone size: few
V gene: TRBV11-2
J gene: TRBJ2-7
CDR3 DNA: TGTGCCACCACGCAGTGGGGGCCAAGCTCCTACGAGCAGTACTTC
CDR3 protein: CATTQWGPSSYEQYF

D gene: .
clone size: .
V gene: TRBV7-2
J gene: TRBJ1-2
CDR3 DNA: TGTGCCAGCAGCTCACGGGGTGTGAGCAACTATGGCTACACCTTC
CDR3 protein: CASSSRGVSNYGYTF

D gene: TRBD2
clone size: .
V gene: TRBV7-9
J gene: TRBJ2-7
CDR3 DNA: TGTGCCAGCAGCCCCGCCGCGCCGGGACTAGCGGGAGGCCCGGCCTACGAGCAGTACTTC
CDR3 protein: CASSPAAPGLAGGPAYEQYF

D gene: TRBD1
clone size: .
V gene: TRBV12-3/TRBV12-4
J gene: TRBJ1-5
CDR3 DNA: TGTGCCAGCAGCTTGAGGACAGGGGCCCACAATCAGCCCCAGCATTTT
CDR3 protein: CASSLRTGAHNQPQHF

D gene: .
clone size: few
V gene: TRBV7-2
J gene: TRBJ2-7
CDR3 DNA: TGTGCCAGCAGCCCCCGCTATGGGGCCGAGCAGTACTTC
CDR3 protein: CASSPRYGAEQYF

D gene: TRBD2
clone size: .
V gene: TRBV7-2
J gene: TRBJ2-1
CDR3 DNA: TGTGCCAGCAACAGAGCGGGAGGGCCCCCTGAGCAGTTCTTC
CDR3 protein: CASNRAGGPPEQFF

D gene: TRBD1
clone size: few
V gene: TRBV12-3/TRBV12-4
J gene: TRBJ1-2
CDR3 DNA: TGTGCCAGCAGTGCCCGGACAGGGGGCTTTGGCTACACCTTC
CDR3 protein: CASSARTGGFGYTF

D gene: TRBD1
clone size: few
V gene: TRBV3-1
J gene: TRBJ2-7
CDR3 DNA: TGTGCCAGTTCCGGGACAGGGGTCTACGAGCAGTACTTC
CDR3 protein: CASSGTGVYEQYF

D gene: .
clone size: few
V gene: TRBV7-2
J gene: TRBJ2-7
CDR3 DNA: TGTGCCAGCAGCCAAGGATGGTCCTACGAGCAGTACTTC
CDR3 protein: CASSQGWSYEQYF

D gene: TRBD2
clone size: few
V gene: TRBV6-2/TRBV6-3
J gene: TRBJ2-3
CDR3 DNA: TGTGCCAGCGTAAAAAGAAGGGCCGCGGGAGAGGATACGCAGTATTTT
CDR3 protein: CASVKRRAAGEDTQYF

D gene: .
clone size: .
V gene: TRBV5-4
J gene: TRBJ2-4
CDR3 DNA: TGTGCCAGCAGCTTGAGGTCCAAAAACATTCAGTACTTC
CDR3 protein: CASSLRSKNIQYF

D gene: .
clone size: .
V gene: TRBV20-1
J gene: TRBJ1-1
CDR3 DNA: TGCAGTGCAAGCCCGGGCGGGAACACTGAAGCTTTCTTT
CDR3 protein: CSASPGGNTEAFF

D gene: TRBD1
clone size: .
V gene: TRBV7-8
J gene: TRBJ1-5
CDR3 DNA: TGTGCCAGCAGCCCCCTGGGACAGGGGGCAGTGAGCAATCAGCCCCAGCATTTT
CDR3 protein: CASSPLGQGAVSNQPQHF

D gene: TRBD1
clone size: .
V gene: TRBV4-3
J gene: TRBJ1-1
CDR3 DNA: TGCGCCAGCAGCCAAGAACAGGGGGCCGGCACTGAAGCTTTCTTT
CDR3 protein: CASSQEQGAGTEAFF

D gene: .
clone size: .
V gene: TRBV6-8
J gene: TRBJ1-2
CDR3 DNA: TGTGCCAGCAGTTACTCGCCTATCGAGTGGAATGGCTACACCTTC
CDR3 protein: CASSYSPIEWNGYTF

D gene: TRBD1
clone size: .
V gene: TRBV29-1
J gene: TRBJ2-3
CDR3 DNA: TGCAGCGCGCCCTCCGAGGGGGCAAGTTGGGATACGCAGTATTTT
CDR3 protein: CSAPSEGASWDTQYF

D gene: .
clone size: .
V gene: TRBV6-5
J gene: TRBJ2-1
CDR3 DNA: TGTGCCAGCAGTTACTCGGGGGTGGTCGCGCGGACGTCCTACAATGAGCAGTTCTTC
CDR3 protein: CASSYSGVVARTSYNEQFF

D gene: .
clone size: once
V gene: TRBV12-3/TRBV12-4
J gene: TRBJ2-7
CDR3 DNA: TGTGCCAGCAGTTTAACCCCCCATGAAGGGGGGTCCCACGAGCAGTACTTC
CDR3 protein: CASSLTPHEGGSHEQYF

D gene: TRBD1
clone size: .
V gene: TRBV12-3/TRBV12-4
J gene: TRBJ2-2
CDR3 DNA: TGTGCCAGCAGCACACTTTACCGACAGGGAGCGAACACCGGGGAGCTGTTTTTT
CDR3 protein: CASSTLYRQGANTGELFF

D gene: .
clone size: few
V gene: TRBV28
J gene: TRBJ2-1
CDR3 DNA: TGTGCCAGCAGTTCCACCTTTGCGGACTCCTACAATGAGCAGTTCTTC
CDR3 protein: CASSSTFADSYNEQFF

D gene: TRBD2
clone size: few
V gene: TRBV7-8
J gene: TRBJ2-5
CDR3 DNA: TGTGCCAGCAGCTTAAGAGGACTAGCGAGCAGCGAGGGCCAAGAGACCCAGTACTTC
CDR3 protein: CASSLRGLASSEGQETQYF

D gene: .
clone size: .
V gene: TRBV6-5
J gene: TRBJ2-3
CDR3 DNA: TGTGCCAGCGGGCGCAGCCGGGCCCCAGATACGCAGTATTTT
CDR3 protein: CASGRSRAPDTQYF

D gene: .
clone size: .
V gene: TRBV12-3/TRBV12-4
J gene: TRBJ2-7
CDR3 DNA: TGTGCCAGCAGTTTACGAGGCGGGACGATTTACGAGCAGTACTTC
CDR3 protein: CASSLRGGTIYEQYF

D gene: .
clone size: few
V gene: TRBV5-4
J gene: TRBJ2-7
CDR3 DNA: TGTGCCAGCAGCTGGGGCGGTACCTCCGAGCAGTACTTC
CDR3 protein: CASSWGGTSEQYF

D gene: TRBD1
clone size: .
V gene: TRBV7-2
J gene: TRBJ1-2
CDR3 DNA: TGTGCCAGCAGCTTAGTAACAGGGGGAGGGTATGGCTACACCTTC
CDR3 protein: CASSLVTGGGYGYTF

D gene: .
clone size: .
V gene: TRBV5-3
J gene: TRBJ2-2
CDR3 DNA: TGTGCCAGCAGCTTGCCAGGGATTAGGACCGGGGAGCTGTTTTTT
CDR3 protein: CASSLPGIRTGELFF

D gene: .
clone size: .
V gene: TRBV25-1
J gene: TRBJ1-6
CDR3 DNA: TGTGCCAGCAGTGGGGGGAGGGAACCCCTCCACTTT
CDR3 protein: CASSGGREPLHF

D gene: .
clone size: few
V gene: TRBV7-8
J gene: TRBJ2-2
CDR3 DNA: TGTGCCAGCTCCTTGCGGGTCCCTCGGGAGCTGTTTTTT
CDR3 protein: CASSLRVPRELFF

D gene: .
clone size: .
V gene: TRBV6-5
J gene: TRBJ1-5
CDR3 DNA: TGTGCCAGCAGTAACGGGGACAGCAATCAGCCCCAGCATTTT
CDR3 protein: CASSNGDSNQPQHF

D gene: .
clone size: .
V gene: TRBV2
J gene: TRBJ1-2
CDR3 DNA: TGTGCCAGCAGTGAAGGGGACGGATATGGCTACACCTTC
CDR3 protein: CASSEGDGYGYTF